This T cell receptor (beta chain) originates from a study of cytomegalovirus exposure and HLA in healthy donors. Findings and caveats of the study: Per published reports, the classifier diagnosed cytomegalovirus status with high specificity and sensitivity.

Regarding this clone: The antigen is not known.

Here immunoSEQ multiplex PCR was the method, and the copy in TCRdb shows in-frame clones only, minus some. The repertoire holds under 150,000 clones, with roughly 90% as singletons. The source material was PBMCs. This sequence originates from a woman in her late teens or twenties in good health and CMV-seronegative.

The CDR3 spells CASSIPGPQETQYF. The DNA of the CDR3 is TGTGCCAGTAGTATTCCAGGGCCGCAAGAGACCCAGTACTTC. The chain combines TRBV19 with TRBJ2-5, with TRBD1 as a possible D gene (5 bases). The CDR3 spans 14 residues. Looked up from germline, CDR1 is LNHDA and CDR2 is SQIVND (reference sequence). V gave up 3 bases and J gave up 2 bases, with 10 bases separating them.